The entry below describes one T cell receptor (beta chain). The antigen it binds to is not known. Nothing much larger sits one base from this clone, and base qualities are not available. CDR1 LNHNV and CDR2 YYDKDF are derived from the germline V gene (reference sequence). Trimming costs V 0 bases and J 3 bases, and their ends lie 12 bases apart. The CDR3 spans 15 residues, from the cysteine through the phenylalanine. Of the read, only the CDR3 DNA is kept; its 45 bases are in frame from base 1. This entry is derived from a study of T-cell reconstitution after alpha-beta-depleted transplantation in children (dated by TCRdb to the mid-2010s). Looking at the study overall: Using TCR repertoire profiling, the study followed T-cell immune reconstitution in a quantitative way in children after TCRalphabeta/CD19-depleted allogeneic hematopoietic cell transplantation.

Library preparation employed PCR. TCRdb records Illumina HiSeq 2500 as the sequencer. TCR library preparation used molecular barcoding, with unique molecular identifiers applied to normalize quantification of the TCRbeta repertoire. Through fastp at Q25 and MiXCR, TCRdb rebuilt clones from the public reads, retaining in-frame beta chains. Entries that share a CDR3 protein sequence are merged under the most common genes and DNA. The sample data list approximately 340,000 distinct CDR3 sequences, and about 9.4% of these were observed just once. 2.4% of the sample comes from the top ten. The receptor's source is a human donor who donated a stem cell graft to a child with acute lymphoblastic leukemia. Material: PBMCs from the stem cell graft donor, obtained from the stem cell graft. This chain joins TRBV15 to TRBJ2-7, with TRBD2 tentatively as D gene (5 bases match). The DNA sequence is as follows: TGTGCCACCAGCAGAGACTCGGGTCGGGGCTACGAGCAGTACTTC. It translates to CATSRDSGRGYEQYF.